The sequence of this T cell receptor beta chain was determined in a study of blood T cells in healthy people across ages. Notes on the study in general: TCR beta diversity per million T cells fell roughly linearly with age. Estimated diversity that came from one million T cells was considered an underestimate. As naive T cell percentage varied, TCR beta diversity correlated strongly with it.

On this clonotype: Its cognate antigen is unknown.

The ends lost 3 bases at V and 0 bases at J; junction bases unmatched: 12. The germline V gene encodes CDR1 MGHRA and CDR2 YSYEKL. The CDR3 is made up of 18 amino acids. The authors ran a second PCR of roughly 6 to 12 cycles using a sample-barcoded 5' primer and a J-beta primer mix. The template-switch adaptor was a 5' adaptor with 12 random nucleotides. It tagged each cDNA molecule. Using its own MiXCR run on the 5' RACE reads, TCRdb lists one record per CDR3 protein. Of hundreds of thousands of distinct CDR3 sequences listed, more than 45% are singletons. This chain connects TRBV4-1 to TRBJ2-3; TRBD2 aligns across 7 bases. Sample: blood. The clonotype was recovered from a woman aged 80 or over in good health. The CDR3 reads CASSQRPRASGSTDTQYF. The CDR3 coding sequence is TGCGCCAGCAGCCAGCGACCTCGGGCTAGCGGAAGCACAGATACGCAGTATTTT.